The 29 T cell receptor beta chains below all came from one sample that was sequenced in a study of T-cell reconstitution after alpha-beta-depleted transplantation in children. Library preparation (for TCRbeta) was performed with unique molecular identifiers. From the PCR reads, TCRdb called clonotypes with MiXCR, one entry per CDR3 protein. The sample has over 200,000 distinct CDR3 sequences; about 11% are singletons. Sequenced material: PBMCs, taken before TCRalphabeta/CD19-depleted stem cell transplant. These TCRs come from a child younger than two with acute myeloid leukemia, due to receive a stem cell transplant.

This clonotype has a count of ten or more. This chain uses TRBV7-9 with TRBJ2-1, with 14 nucleotides matching TRBD2. Germline V lookup: CDR1 SEHNR, CDR2 FQNEAQ (reference sequence). This CDR3 is built from 17 residues. Trimming took 5 bases from V and 3 from J; bases not matched to a gene: 6. The DNA of the CDR3 is TGTGCCAGCAGCCCCGGGACTAGCGGGAGTTTCTACAATGAGCAGTTCTTC. Its translation: CASSPGTSGSFYNEQFF.

This clonotype came up a few times. This rearrangement joins TRBV30 to TRBJ1-2, with D unclear. V was pared by 2 bases and J by 3 bases, with 10 bases between. The length of the CDR3 is 13 residues. The V gene's germline CDR1 is GTSNPN and CDR2 SVGIG (reference sequence). The CDR3 reads CAWSWMGDYGYTF. In DNA, the CDR3 is TGTGCCTGGAGTTGGATGGGAGACTATGGCTACACCTTC.

The table lists this clonotype with many counts. The J gene is TRBJ2-5, the V gene TRBV3-1; D remains ambiguous. Looked up from germline, CDR1 is LGHDT and CDR2 is YNNKEL (reference sequence). V gave up 0 bases and J gave up 11 bases, with 7 bases separating them. The CDR3 consists of 11 residues. The CDR3 protein is CASSQETPQYF. CDR3 nucleotide sequence: TGTGCCAGCAGCCAAGAGACTCCGCAGTACTTC.

In the case of this clonotype: Given a much more abundant clone one base away, this may be a read error. This sequence joins TRBV7-7 and TRBJ2-1; 7 bases map to TRBD2. The CDR3 extends over 15 amino acids. The germline gives CDR1 SSHAT, CDR2 FNYEAQ (reference sequence). The CDR3 reads CVSSLDGGRYNEQFF. CDR3 nucleotide sequence: TGTGTCAGCAGCTTAGACGGCGGGAGATACAATGAGCAGTTCTTC.

This sequence joins TRBV6-1 and TRBJ1-4; TRBD1 matches 7 bases. Germline values: CDR1 MNHNS, CDR2 SASEGT. This CDR3 spans 13 amino acids. J was trimmed by 8 bases and V by 7 bases; bases with no gene match: 7. The CDR3 region is CASKRQGGEKLFF. Here the CDR3 DNA reads TGTGCCAGCAAGAGACAGGGAGGGGAAAAACTGTTTTTT.

This clonotype was seen just once. A much larger clone differs by one base, so this may be a read error. J is TRBJ1-2 and V is TRBV28, with a tentative D call TRBD1 (5 bases). The CDR3 runs to 12 residues. Germline values: CDR1 MDHEN, CDR2 SYDVKM. This CDR3 reads CDSSFRRGDYIF. The DNA of the CDR3 is TGTGACAGCAGTTTCCGGAGGGGCGACTACATCTTC.

This clonotype was picked up a small number of times. The chain recombines TRBV4-1 with TRBJ1-2; TRBD1 agrees at 7 bases. The trim removed 2 bases at V and 3 bases at J, leaving 18 bases unmatched. The CDR3 runs 19 residues. The germline V gene has CDR1 MGHRA and CDR2 YSYEKL. CDR3 in amino acids: CASSQKLIRDPGQDYGYTF. In DNA, the CDR3 is TGCGCCAGCAGCCAAAAACTTATCCGGGACCCCGGACAGGACTATGGCTACACCTTC.

The gene calls are TRBV3-1 and TRBJ2-2; D gene ambiguous. Germline loops: CDR1 LGHDT, CDR2 YNNKEL (reference sequence). Trimming removed 4 bases from V and 6 bases from J, with 12 bases in between. This CDR3 is built from 14 residues. The CDR3 DNA is TGTGCCAGCAGCCTGGGGATCCTCTCCGGGGAGCTGTTTTTT. This gives the protein CASSLGILSGELFF.

This clonotype was counted many times. The chain uses TRBV12-3 or TRBV12-4 and TRBJ2-7; D might be TRBD2 (6 bases). Trimming removed 4 bases at V and 2 bases at J, with 12 bases between. The CDR3 consists of 14 residues. CDR3 sequence (DNA): TGTGCCAGCAGTTCTCTGACTAGTACCTACGAGCAGTACTTC. Translating it yields CASSSLTSTYEQYF.

This clonotype was picked up many times. V and J are TRBV20-1 and TRBJ1-1; D is unclear. Germline V gene sequence: CDR1 DFQATT, CDR2 SNEGSKA (reference sequence). The CDR3 consists of 15 residues. Between the trimmed V and J ends, which lost 5 bases and 0 bases, there was a span of 16 bases. In nucleotides, the CDR3 is TGCAGTGCTCTTCACATGTTGGGAATGAACACTGAAGCTTTCTTT. It translates to CSALHMLGMNTEAFF.

This clonotype was observed at least ten times. For the CDR3, the DNA is TGCAGTGCTCTTAGCCCCTACGAGCAGTACTTC. This codes for CSALSPYEQYF. This rearrangement joins TRBV20-1 to TRBJ2-7; no clear D. Germline values: CDR1 DFQATT, CDR2 SNEGSKA (reference sequence). CDR3 length: 11 amino acids. Trimming took off 5 bases at V and 2 bases at J, with 7 bases between the two ends.

CDR3 sequence (DNA): TGTGCCAGCAGCTTAGTTACAGGGCAGGAGCAGTACTTC. This gives the protein CASSLVTGQEQYF. The chain employs TRBV7-2 and TRBJ2-7; D might be TRBD1 (6 bases). Germline V gene lookup returns CDR1 SGHTA and CDR2 FQGNSA. The CDR3 is made up of 13 amino acids. V lost 1 base, J lost 7 bases, and 11 bases lay in between.

This clonotype has ten or more counts. The V gene is TRBV29-1, the J gene TRBJ2-7; D could derive from TRBD1 or TRBD2 (5 bases each). Per germline, CDR1 SQVTM and CDR2 ANQGSEA. Trimming took 3 bases from V and 2 from J, leaving 11 bases between them. CDR3 length: 13 amino acids. CDR3 sequence (DNA): TGCAGCGTTGACAACGGGGCAACCTACGAGCAGTACTTC. Residues: CSVDNGATYEQYF.

The chain is built from TRBV5-4 and TRBJ2-1; possible D gene TRBD1, 5 bases. V lost 2 bases to trimming and J lost 0 bases, with 15 bases between them. The CDR3 is 17 amino acids. The germline V gene encodes CDR1 SGHNT and CDR2 YYREEE (reference sequence). CDR3 DNA: TGTGCCAGCAGCTTTGGGGCGCAACGGAGCTCCTACAATGAGCAGTTCTTC. It specifies CASSFGAQRSSYNEQFF.

This clonotype was recorded at least ten times. The CDR3 is CSGRGTANEKLFF. The CDR3 nucleotides are TGCAGTGGCAGGGGTACGGCTAATGAAAAACTGTTTTTT. This rearrangement joins TRBV20-1 to TRBJ1-4; maybe TRBD1 (6 bases). Per the germline V gene, CDR1 is DFQATT and CDR2 is SNEGSKA (reference sequence). V lost 7 bases and J 3 bases, leaving 12 bases between the germline ends. This CDR3 is 13 amino acids long.

This clonotype was counted ten times or more. This sequence joins TRBV3-1 and TRBJ1-1; 9 bases fit TRBD1. The CDR3 spans 12 residues. The V gene's germline CDR1 is LGHDT and CDR2 YNNKEL (reference sequence). V lost 1 base, J lost 11 bases, and 2 bases stayed unmatched. DNA of the CDR3: TGTGCCAGCAGCCAAGCGGGGACAGGGGCTTTCTTT. Protein product: CASSQAGTGAFF. Together with reference TRBV3-1 and TRBJ1-1, the CDR3 gives the full variable domain: DTAVSQTPKYLVTQMGNDKSIKCEQNLGHDTMYWYKQDSKKFLKIMFSYNNKELIINETVPNRFSPKSPDKAHLNLHINSLELGDSAVYFCASSQAGTGAFFGQGTRLTVV.

At least ten counts were recorded for this clonotype. V gene TRBV5-1 combines with J gene TRBJ2-1, with 7 nucleotides matching TRBD2. V lost 0 bases and J lost 7; bases outside the gene matches: 10. CDR3 length: 16 amino acids. Per germline, CDR1 SGHRS and CDR2 YFSETQ. The CDR3 region has the DNA TGCGCCAGCAGCTTGGCCGGACGGGAGGCCCTTAATGAGCAGTTCTTC. Protein sequence: CASSLAGREALNEQFF.

Concerning this clonotype: A single base separates this from a much larger clone, so it may be a read error. This sequence joins TRBV25-1 and TRBJ2-2; possible D gene TRBD2, 5 bases. CDR3 length equals 14 residues. In germline, CDR1 is MGHDK, CDR2 SYGVNS. The CDR3 region is CASSELKETGEPFF. CDR3 sequence (DNA): TGTGCCAGCAGTGAATTGAAGGAGACCGGGGAGCCGTTTTTT.

In the case of this clonotype: Just one base apart from a much larger clone, this may be a read error. The V gene is TRBV20-1, the J gene TRBJ1-5; 7 bases align to TRBD1. This CDR3 is 15 amino acids long. The V gene's germline CDR1 is DFQATT and CDR2 SNEGSKA (reference sequence). CDR3 DNA sequence: TGCAGTGCTCCCGTACAGACAGGGAGCAATCAGTCCCAGCATTTT. Its translation is CSAPVQTGSNQSQHF.

This clonotype has a count of ten or more. This chain joins TRBV6-2 or TRBV6-3 and TRBJ1-2; D may be TRBD1 (5 bases). Trimming pared 7 bases from V and 9 bases from J, leaving 18 bases between. CDR1 is MNHEY, CDR2 SVGEGT, per germline. The CDR3 has 13 amino acids. The CDR3 reads CASTVWTSRSYTF. In DNA, the CDR3 is TGTGCCAGCACAGTATGGACAAGCAGGAGCTACACCTTC.

The sample holds a few counts of this clonotype. J is TRBJ2-7 and V is TRBV2, with D perhaps matching TRBD1 (6 bases). The CDR3 loop spans 14 amino acids. The germline V gene encodes CDR1 SNHLY and CDR2 FYNNEI. Between the trimmed V and J ends, which lost 4 bases and 0 bases, there was a span of 10 bases. The CDR3 region is CASSGGQSSYEQYF. The CDR3 DNA is TGTGCCAGCAGTGGCGGACAGAGCTCCTACGAGCAGTACTTC.

Ten or more counts support this clonotype. The chain links TRBV6-2 or TRBV6-3 to TRBJ2-7, with D possibly TRBD2 on 6 matching bases. Trimming cost V 0 bases and J 1 base, with 19 bases left between them. The CDR3 covers 18 residues. Germline V gene data show CDR1 as MNHEY and CDR2 as SVGEGT. As DNA, the CDR3 is TGTGCCAGCAGTTACTCGCACCCTCGTGGGAGGCCGTCCTACGAGCAGTACTTC. Protein product: CASSYSHPRGRPSYEQYF.

Ten or more counts support this clonotype. The chain has TRBV25-1 and TRBJ2-3; 9 bases align to TRBD2. The germline V gene has CDR1 MGHDK and CDR2 SYGVNS. The V gene end was trimmed by 5 bases and the J gene end by 6 bases; junction bases not matched to a gene: 9. The CDR3 contains 15 residues. CDR3 loop: CASSFLSGSYDTQYF. The CDR3 DNA sequence: TGTGCCAGCAGTTTCCTTAGCGGGAGTTATGATACGCAGTATTTT.

In its sample, this clonotype was seen a few times. CDR3 coding DNA: TGTGCCAGCAGTTGGGACAGGGCCGAAAACATTCAGTACTTC. Translation gives CASSWDRAENIQYF. The J gene is TRBJ2-4, the V gene TRBV6-5; 9 nucleotides align to TRBD1. The V and J ends lost 4 bases and 5 bases, in that order; junction bases with no gene match: 3. The CDR3 contains 14 residues. Germline-derived CDR1 and CDR2 are MNHEY and SVGAGI.

The sample holds many counts of this clonotype. This rearrangement joins TRBV12-3 or TRBV12-4 to TRBJ1-1; no definite D call. The CDR3 runs 13 residues. V was pared by 7 bases and J by 8 bases, with 17 bases between. The CDR3 bases are TGTGCCAGCACCTTCACAAGAGGAGCGGAAGCTTTCTTT. Its translation: CASTFTRGAEAFF.

The chain links TRBV28 to TRBJ1-4; 10 bases match TRBD1. V shed 9 bases, J shed 7 bases, and the junction held 8 bases outside the gene matches. The V gene's germline CDR1 is MDHEN and CDR2 SYDVKM. The CDR3 has 14 residues. This chain's CDR3 is CASTLGTGVEKLFF. The CDR3 DNA sequence: TGTGCCAGTACCCTCGGGACAGGGGTTGAAAAACTGTTTTTT. The variable domain in full, completed from reference TRBV28 and TRBJ1-4, reads DVKVTQSSRYLVKRTGEKVFLECVQDMDHENMFWYRQDPGLGLRLIYFSYDVKMKEKGDIPEGYSVSREKKERFSLILESASTNQTSMYLCASTLGTGVEKLFFGSGTQLSVL.

Many counts were recorded for this clonotype. The rearrangement links TRBV29-1 to TRBJ2-3; 7 positions agree with TRBD2. Germline V CDR1 and CDR2: SQVTM, ANQGSEA. The CDR3 spans 13 residues. With V trimmed by 8 bases and J by 3 bases, 8 bases remained unmatched. For the CDR3, the DNA is TGCAGCCACCCTGGGGGGGAGACAGATACGCAGTATTTT. It yields the protein CSHPGGETDTQYF.

This clonotype came up many times. This chain connects TRBV20-1 to TRBJ2-7, with 13 positions matching TRBD2. The CDR3 contains 15 residues. From germline, CDR1 is DFQATT and CDR2 SNEGSKA (reference sequence). V shed 6 bases, J shed 3 bases, and the junction held 8 bases outside the gene matches. CDR3 nucleotide sequence: TGCAGTGCCCTCCCCGGGACTAGCGGGAACTACGAGCAGTACTTC. It codes for CSALPGTSGNYEQYF.

This clonotype was observed a single time. This may be a read error: a much more frequent sequence differs by one nucleotide. The chain joins TRBV3-1 to TRBJ2-7; D is ambiguous. The CDR3 extends over 15 amino acids. The germline CDR1 and CDR2 sequences are LGHDT and YNNKEL (reference sequence). CDR3 coding DNA: TGTGCCTGCAGCCTGTCTGGTCCGAACCACTACGAGCAGTACTTC. As protein: CACSLSGPNHYEQYF.